The 29 T cell receptor beta chains presented below share a single source sample, sequenced in a study of T cell responses to AZD1222 COVID-19 vaccine. The data were produced by immunoSEQ multiplex PCR, yet TCRdb's version contains in-frame clones alone and is incomplete. The sample includes under 200,000 clones, roughly 94% of them seen just once. This sample comprised peripheral blood, obtained on day 0 of AZD1222 vaccination. The receptors were sampled from an adult in good health.

This rearrangement joins TRBV7-2 to TRBJ2-7; tentative D call: TRBD1 (6 bases). Germline V gene sequence: CDR1 SGHTA, CDR2 FQGNSA. Deletions cut 0 bases from V and 6 bases from J, with 15 bases between. This CDR3 comprises 15 residues. CDR3 sequence reads: CASSLAPGQKIEQYF. DNA for the CDR3: TGTGCCAGCAGCTTAGCCCCCGGACAGAAAATCGAGCAGTACTTC.

The rearrangement uses TRBV28 and TRBJ1-2, with unresolved D. CDR1 and CDR2 (germline): MDHEN, SYDVKM. Between the trimmed V and J ends, which lost 6 bases and 4 bases, there was a span of 15 bases. The CDR3 is made up of 14 amino acids. The CDR3 here is CASRGSYWAYGYTF. In nucleotides, the CDR3 is TGTGCCAGCAGAGGAAGCTATTGGGCCTATGGCTACACCTTC.

V gene TRBV2 combines with J gene TRBJ1-5, with D maybe TRBD1 (5 bases). Looked up from germline, CDR1 is SNHLY and CDR2 is FYNNEI. The CDR3 runs to 13 residues. V lost 7 bases, J lost 4 bases, and 11 bases lay in between. CDR3 residues: CASNPGRNQPQHF. The CDR3 DNA reads TGTGCCAGCAACCCGGGACGGAATCAGCCCCAGCATTTT.

The chain carries TRBV5-1 and TRBJ1-3; D remains ambiguous. Trimming took 5 bases from V and 0 from J, leaving 9 bases between them. The CDR3 sequence is 14 residues long. Looked up from germline, CDR1 is SGHRS and CDR2 is YFSETQ. CDR3 amino acids: CASSGGISGNTIYF. CDR3 in DNA: TGCGCCAGCAGTGGAGGGATCTCTGGAAACACCATATATTTT.

The V and J genes are TRBV27 and TRBJ2-7; 8 nucleotides agree with TRBD1. V was clipped by 2 bases and J by 10 bases; unmatched bases: 13. Looked up from germline, CDR1 is MNHEY and CDR2 is SMNVEV (reference sequence). The CDR3 length is 15 residues. The CDR3 protein is CASSLKGTGLTSQYF. The CDR3 bases are TGTGCCAGCAGTTTAAAAGGGACAGGCCTCACGAGCCAGTACTTC.

This chain links TRBV7-8 with TRBJ1-5, with a tentative D call TRBD1 (6 bases). Looked up from germline, CDR1 is SGHVS and CDR2 is FQNEAQ. The V and J ends lost 5 bases and 7 bases respectively, with 15 bases between them. The CDR3 runs 14 residues. The DNA for the CDR3 is TGTGCCAGCAGCGGGGCAGGGGAGACGCAGCCCCAGCATTTT. Amino acid sequence: CASSGAGETQPQHF.

CDR3 sequence: CASSSQVAGNTIYF. CDR3 coding DNA: TGTGCCAGCAGCTCACAGGTTGCCGGAAACACCATATATTTT. This chain links TRBV13 with TRBJ1-3, with a tentative D call TRBD1 (5 bases). The V end was cut by 4 bases, the J end by 4 bases, with 11 bases between. Germline lookup yields CDR1 PRHDT and CDR2 FYEKMQ (reference sequence). The CDR3 loop spans 14 amino acids.

V is TRBV2 and J is TRBJ1-1; no definite D call. The CDR3 loop spans 13 amino acids. Trimming took off 7 bases at V and 8 bases at J, with 17 bases between the two ends. Looked up from germline, CDR1 is SNHLY and CDR2 is FYNNEI. Here the CDR3 DNA reads TGTGCCAGCATCGGGCTGCCGATCCAAGAAGCTTTCTTT. This sequence encodes CASIGLPIQEAFF.

This chain uses TRBV10-3 with TRBJ2-3; D not certain. CDR1 is ENHRY, CDR2 SYGVKD, per germline. With 1 base removed from V and 6 bases from J, the gap between germline ends came to 5 bases. This CDR3 has 12 amino acids. CDR3 loop: CAISEYGDTQYF. For the CDR3, the DNA is TGTGCCATCAGTGAGTATGGGGATACGCAGTATTTT.

The V and J genes are TRBV9 and TRBJ2-1; maybe TRBD2 (6 bases). This CDR3 has 14 residues. Germline CDR1 is SGDLS and CDR2 is YYNGEE. Between the trimmed V and J ends, which lost 1 base and 9 bases, there was a span of 14 bases. Here the CDR3 reads CASSVSSVRGEQFF. For the CDR3, the DNA is TGTGCCAGCAGCGTATCTAGCGTAAGGGGTGAGCAGTTCTTC.

The gene calls are TRBV19 and TRBJ1-5, with no clear D. Looked up from germline, CDR1 is LNHDA and CDR2 is SQIVND (reference sequence). V lost 2 bases to trimming and J lost 2 bases, with 16 bases between them. The CDR3 has 17 amino acids. CDR3 sequence: CASSIPLIGSGNQPQHF. The CDR3, as DNA: TGTGCCAGTAGTATACCCCTCATCGGAAGCGGCAATCAGCCCCAGCATTTT.

The chain is built from TRBV6-5 and TRBJ1-2, with 7 bases fitting TRBD1. This CDR3 comprises 13 residues. The trim removed 8 bases at V and 1 base at J, leaving 4 bases unmatched. CDR1 and CDR2 from the germline V gene are MNHEY and SVGAGI. The CDR3 sequence: CASGQELNYGYTF. The CDR3 region has the DNA TGTGCCAGCGGACAGGAACTTAACTATGGCTACACCTTC.

The rearrangement joins TRBV28 to TRBJ2-7; 9 bases are shared with TRBD1. This CDR3 spans 14 amino acids. Germline CDR1 and CDR2: MDHEN and SYDVKM. Unmatched junction bases numbered 10, after V lost 6 bases and J lost 7 bases. The CDR3 DNA follows: TGTGCCAGCAGGCCCCGGACAGGGGCGAAAGAGCAGTACTTC. It yields the protein CASRPRTGAKEQYF.

The genes are TRBV11-2 and TRBJ2-7; the D gene is possibly TRBD2 (6 bases). This CDR3 is 12 amino acids long. V was shortened by 5 bases and J by 4 bases, with 9 bases between the two germline ends. Per germline, CDR1 SGHAT and CDR2 FQNNGV. The CDR3 DNA sequence: TGTGCCAGCAGCCCTAGCGCTTACGAGCAGTACTTC. As protein: CASSPSAYEQYF. The full variable domain, rest sourced from reference TRBV11-2 and TRBJ2-7, is EAGVAQSPRYKIIEKRQSVAFWCNPISGHATLYWYQQILGQGPKLLIQFQNNGVVDDSQLPKDRFSAERLKGVDSTLKIQPAKLEDSAVYLCASSPSAYEQYFGPGTRLTVT.

This sequence joins TRBV2 and TRBJ1-3; D call uncertain. Germline loops: CDR1 SNHLY, CDR2 FYNNEI. V gave up 6 bases and J gave up 0 bases, with 9 bases separating them. This CDR3 comprises 14 residues. The CDR3 region is CASREGYSGNTIYF. CDR3 DNA: TGTGCCAGCAGGGAGGGCTACTCTGGAAACACCATATATTTT.

The chain is built from TRBV21-1 and TRBJ2-7; whether TRBD2, the table's D call, matches the DNA was not checked. TRBV21-1 is labeled a pseudogene. The CDR3 covers 15 residues. CDR3 amino acids: CASRGTSGIEGEQYF. The CDR3 DNA reads as TGTGCCAGCAGAGGGACTAGCGGGATCGAGGGCGAGCAGTACTTC.

The genes are TRBV7-9 and TRBJ1-1; D is perhaps TRBD1 (6 bases). V lost 4 bases to trimming and J lost 5 bases, with 11 bases between them. The germline gives CDR1 SEHNR, CDR2 FQNEAQ (reference sequence). The CDR3 runs 13 residues. CDR3 DNA: TGTGCCAGCAGCTCACAACAGGGAACTGAAGCTTTCTTT. It yields the protein CASSSQQGTEAFF.

The V gene is TRBV4-1, the J gene TRBJ2-7; no definite D call. Germline-derived CDR1 and CDR2 are MGHRA and YSYEKL. V lost 1 base and J 0 bases, leaving 7 bases between the germline ends. This CDR3 comprises 14 residues. CDR3 DNA: TGCGCCAGCAGCCAAGCCAGGAGCTCCTACGAGCAGTACTTC. Its protein is CASSQARSSYEQYF.

The CDR3 bases are TGCGCCAGCAGCTTGGCCGCGGGGCCCGGGGCCCCCTACGAGCAGTACTTC. This encodes CASSLAAGPGAPYEQYF. V is TRBV5-1 and J is TRBJ2-7; a possible D gene is TRBD2 (6 bases). V was cut by 0 bases and J by 2 bases, with 18 bases left in between. Germline V gene data show CDR1 as SGHRS and CDR2 as YFSETQ. The CDR3 spans 17 residues.

In its sample, this clone was seen once. The V call is TRBV11-2, the J call TRBJ1-1; D might be TRBD1 (5 bases). The length of the CDR3 is 14 residues. Trimming cost V 6 bases and J 4 bases, with 15 bases left between them. Germline loops: CDR1 SGHAT, CDR2 FQNNGV. The CDR3 nucleotides read TGTGCCAGCAGGTCCTCACCGGGGGGCACTGAAGCTTTCTTT. Its protein is CASRSSPGGTEAFF.

The rearrangement uses TRBV9 and TRBJ2-7; D perhaps matches TRBD2 (6 bases). The CDR3 is 14 amino acids. The germline gives CDR1 SGDLS, CDR2 YYNGEE. Trimming removed 4 bases at V and 1 base at J, with 12 bases between. The CDR3 sequence is CASSPVGGSYEQYF. Written as DNA, the CDR3 is TGTGCCAGCAGCCCCGTTGGGGGGTCCTACGAGCAGTACTTC. Looking up the rest from reference TRBV9 and TRBJ2-7 gives the full variable domain: DSGVTQTPKHLITATGQRVTLRCSPRSGDLSVYWYQQSLDQGLQFLIQYYNGEERAKGNILERFSAQQFPDLHSELNLSSLELGDSALYFCASSPVGGSYEQYFGPGTRLTVT.

The chain links TRBV5-5 to TRBJ1-2, with a tentative D call TRBD1 (5 bases). The CDR3 is 15 residues long. V was clipped by 0 bases and J by 4 bases, with 13 bases between them. Per the germline V gene, CDR1 is SGHKS and CDR2 is YYEKEE (reference sequence). CDR3 sequence (DNA): TGTGCCAGCAGCTTGGATCAGGGCTCCGGCTATGGCTACACCTTC. It translates to CASSLDQGSGYGYTF.

This clone was seen just once. The rearrangement links TRBV5-6 to TRBJ2-1, with D possibly called TRBD1 or TRBD2 (5 bases each). Deletions cut 3 bases from V and 8 bases from J, with 12 bases between. CDR1 is SGHDT, CDR2 YYEEEE, per germline. The CDR3 runs to 13 residues. In DNA, the CDR3 is TGTGCCAGCAGCTCGACTTGGGGGTATGAGCAGTTCTTC. Translation: CASSSTWGYEQFF.

The chain employs TRBV28 and TRBJ1-5, with 7 positions matching TRBD1. CDR3 size: 17 residues. Germline CDR1 MDHEN, CDR2 SYDVKM. The J segment lost 1 base and the V segment lost 8 bases, leaving 14 bases of the junction unmatched. CDR3 sequence: CASETGRGYNSNQPQHF. In DNA form, the CDR3 reads TGTGCCAGCGAGACAGGGAGGGGGTATAACAGCAATCAGCCCCAGCATTTT.

The chain joins TRBV19 to TRBJ1-1, with D tentatively TRBD1 (6 bases). V was clipped by 7 bases and J by 2 bases, with 14 bases between them. In germline, CDR1 is LNHDA, CDR2 SQIVND (reference sequence). The CDR3 spans 14 residues. The CDR3 region has the DNA TGTGCCAGTACTCCGGGACACTTTAACACTGAAGCTTTCTTT. Translating it yields CASTPGHFNTEAFF. The full variable domain, completed using reference TRBV19 and TRBJ1-1, is DGGITQSPKYLFRKEGQNVTLSCEQNLNHDAMYWYRQDPGQGLRLIYYSQIVNDFQKGDIAEGYSVSREKKESFPLTVTSAQKNPTAFYLCASTPGHFNTEAFFGQGTRLTVV.

The chain uses TRBV27 and TRBJ2-7; D may be TRBD1 or TRBD2 (5 bases each). Germline loops: CDR1 MNHEY, CDR2 SMNVEV (reference sequence). The CDR3 has 13 residues. Between the trimmed V and J ends, which lost 7 bases and 3 bases, there was a span of 13 bases. In DNA, the CDR3 is TGTGCCAGCACCGGGATTGGGGGCTACGAGCAGTACTTC. It translates to CASTGIGGYEQYF.

The V gene is TRBV7-3, the J gene TRBJ2-2; 7 bases line up with TRBD2. The J segment lost 6 bases and the V segment lost 5 bases, leaving 3 bases of the junction unmatched. CDR3 size: 13 residues. Germline V gene data show CDR1 as SGHTA and CDR2 as FQGTGA. CDR3 nucleotides: TGTGCCAGCAGCCCAACTAGCGCCGGGGAGCTGTTTTTT. Protein product: CASSPTSAGELFF.

This chain uses TRBV7-8 with TRBJ2-1; TRBD1 agrees at 8 bases. The CDR3 has 14 residues. The germline V gene has CDR1 SGHVS and CDR2 FQNEAQ. V gave up 5 bases and J gave up 2 bases; unmatched junction bases: 2. CDR3 protein: CASSRTGTYNEQFF. The CDR3 DNA is TGTGCCAGCAGCAGGACAGGGACCTACAATGAGCAGTTCTTC.

The rearrangement uses TRBV7-9 and TRBJ2-1; 8 bases match TRBD2. The CDR3 has 13 residues. Losses at the gene ends were 3 bases for V and 14 bases for J; bases not matched to a gene: 9. Germline V CDR1 and CDR2: SEHNR, FQNEAQ (reference sequence). DNA for the CDR3: TGTGCCAGCAGCTTGGCTAGCGGGTCTTGGAAGTTCTTC. This translates into CASSLASGSWKFF.